Following are 3 T cell receptor beta chains from one sample sequenced in a study of radiotherapy plus CTLA-4 blockade in lung cancer. Only in-frame clones appear in the TCRdb table, and some are missing; sequencing was by immunoSEQ multiplex PCR. The sample carries around 77,000 clones, 70% to 85% recorded once. Sample: peripheral blood, taken from a patient treated with radiotherapy plus ipilimumab. These receptors were collected from a human donor with non-small cell lung cancer whose response to radiotherapy plus ipilimumab could not be evaluated.

This clone was seen a single time. The chain employs TRBV16 and TRBJ2-2, with a tentative D call TRBD2 (6 bases). Germline V gene lookup returns CDR1 KGHSY and CDR2 FQNENV. The germline V and J ends were trimmed by 4 bases and 7 bases, with 22 bases remaining between them. The CDR3 is 17 residues long. The CDR3 region is CASSPSSGLSLDGELFF. As DNA, the CDR3 is TGTGCCAGCAGCCCGTCATCGGGACTCTCCTTAGACGGGGAGCTGTTTTTT. Full variable domain (remainder filled in from reference TRBV16 and TRBJ2-2): GEEVAQTPKHLVRGEGQKAKLYCAPIKGHSYVFWYQQVLKNEFKFLISFQNENVFDETGMPKERFSAKCLPNSPCSLEIQATKLEDSAVYFCASSPSSGLSLDGELFFGEGSRLTVL.

The chain employs TRBV4-1 and TRBJ1-4; 7 bases fit TRBD1. V dropped 0 bases and J dropped 6; count of bases not matched to a gene: 7. This CDR3 is 16 amino acids long. Germline V gene data show CDR1 as MGHRA and CDR2 as YSYEKL. CDR3 sequence (DNA): TGCGCCAGCAGCCAAGAGGGGACAGTCCCACATGAAAAACTGTTTTTT. Translated: CASSQEGTVPHEKLFF.

The V and J genes are TRBV7-2 and TRBJ1-3; unclear D gene. There are 15 residues in the CDR3. Germline V CDR1 and CDR2: SGHTA, FQGNSA. V was clipped by 1 base and J by 1 base, with 8 bases between them. DNA for the CDR3: TGTGCCAGCAGCTTAGACGCGGGGTCTGGAAACACCATATATTTT. Translation gives CASSLDAGSGNTIYF. Supplemented by reference TRBV7-2 and TRBJ1-3, the full variable domain reads GAGVSQSPSNKVTEKGKDVELRCDPISGHTALYWYRQSLGQGLEFLIYFQGNSAPDKSGLPSDRFSAERTGGSVSTLTIQRTQQEDSAVYLCASSLDAGSGNTIYFGEGSWLTVV.